This T cell receptor (beta chain) stems from a study of blood T cell repertoires in COVID-19. Study overall: The samples span acute and convalescent COVID-19 from the United States, Italy and Spain. In each case, the material was cDNA or gDNA derived from T cells, B-cell-depleted T cells, or PBMCs.

During active infection, Seattle patients enrolled and were then monitored through disease. The CDR3 is 16 residues long. Germline V lookup: CDR1 SGHTS, CDR2 YDEGEE. The V segment lost 1 base and the J segment 9 bases; nucleotides outside the gene matches: 10. How the authors handled the data: By means of reference gene primer amplification, nucleated cell counts were estimated. This table comes from immunoSEQ multiplex PCR, and its TCRdb copy is limited to in-frame clones, with some not included. From that table come the V and J calls and clone size; the DNA was used to work out D and trimming. The sample consists of a few hundred thousand clones, 85% to 90% of them appearing once.

The TCR was taken from a woman in her fifties or sixties with COVID-19, enrolled during active disease. The source material was peripheral blood. The rearrangement links TRBV5-8 to TRBJ2-2; 9 nucleotides line up with TRBD1. The CDR3 here is CASSLFGQGRIRELFF. CDR3 coding DNA: TGTGCCAGCAGCTTGTTCGGACAGGGGCGCATCAGGGAGCTGTTTTTT.